This TCR beta chain was sequenced in a study of memory CD4+ T cells and cytomegalovirus serostatus. Study-level findings and limits: A US-trained random forest predicted CMV serostatus with median AUC around 0.91.

Single viable CD3+CD4+CD8-CD45RO+ cells were sorted as the memory CD4+ T cells. Serostatus was set by detecting CMV pp150, pp28, p38, p52 IgG. Total CD4+ T cells were enriched by CD4 positive selection. Germline V lookup: CDR1 MDHEN, CDR2 SYDVKM. This CDR3 comprises 15 residues. Trimming took off 4 bases at V and 9 bases at J, with 20 bases between the two ends. Of note for this clone: Its target is unknown.

Assay: immunoSEQ multiplex PCR; the TCRdb copy retains only in-frame clones and omits some. The sample records about 58,000 clones, approximately 86% being singletons. The sequencing input was memory CD4+ T cells from blood. The chain is built from TRBV28 and TRBJ2-3; D remains unclear. The TCR originated in an adult in good health and CMV-seronegative. Some clones in this sample may be carry-over from other donors' samples. The CDR3 DNA follows: TGTGCCAGCAGTTCCTCCACGACGAGCGTAGGGACGCAGTATTTT. Amino acid sequence: CASSSSTTSVGTQYF.